One TCR beta chain is described in this entry. What it binds is unknown. At one end, the junction sequence differs from germline, possibly due to a read error. The data belong to a study of tumor-infiltrating lymphocytes in primary liver carcinoma. Whole-study results and caveats: The study found a significantly higher top-250-clone fraction in tumors than in blood (p = 0.039).

CDR3 length: 12 residues. The germline gives CDR1 SEHNR, CDR2 FQNEAQ (reference sequence). It was from around 18-30 mg of unsorted bulk tissue that RNA and DNA were co-extracted. Production of TCR beta cDNA used 500 ng total RNA together with a constant-region primer. Slightly modified ARM-PCR with three nested multiplex PCR rounds yielded TCR beta libraries. The study ran its first two PCR rounds for roughly 9 cycles each, using TRBV1-TRBV30 forward primers and a C-beta reverse primer. TCRdb itself ran the multiplex PCR reads through MiXCR, one entry per CDR3 protein. The sample comprises tens of thousands of distinct CDR3 sequences, around 64% of which are singletons, and less than 45% rests with the top ten.

This TCR was recovered from a man aged 40-55 years with primary liver carcinoma and hepatitis B virus infection. This chain links TRBV7-9 with TRBJ2-7, with TRBD1 matching 7 bases. The sequencing sample was made of liver tumor tissue from sampling region 4. Subset defined: tumor region T4, right-lateral pole. The CDR3 region is CASSWTGYGQYF. The CDR3, as DNA: TGTGCCAGCAGCTGGACAGGTTACGGGCAGTACTTC.